Below are 2 T cell receptor beta chains sequenced from a single sample in a study of cytomegalovirus exposure and HLA in healthy donors. It was with 60 Vbeta and 13 Jbeta primers that the PCR ran. The table came from immunoSEQ multiplex PCR; TCRdb's copy has only in-frame clones and leaves some out. The sample gives roughly 120,000 clones, roughly 9% of which show up once; around 5.8% is in the top ten. The sequencing input was PBMCs. The receptor source for this set is a woman between 35 and 50 years old in good health and CMV-seropositive.

This clone was picked up a small number of times. This CDR3 is CASSLGRGQQPQHF. In nucleotides, the CDR3 is TGTGCCAGCAGCTTGGGCAGGGGGCAACAGCCCCAGCATTTT. The chain combines TRBV6-5 with TRBJ1-5; TRBD1 agrees at 8 bases. Germline CDR1 reads MNHEY; CDR2 reads SVGAGI. V lost 6 bases, J lost 7 bases, and 8 bases stayed unmatched. CDR3 length: 14 amino acids.

This clone has only a few counts. The genes are TRBV19 and TRBJ1-3; D is unclear. The CDR3 contains 16 residues. The ends were cut back, 6 bases at V and 2 bases at J, with 17 bases in the middle. Germline V CDR1 and CDR2: LNHDA, SQIVND (reference sequence). The CDR3 loop is CASSIRGPLAGNTIYF. The CDR3 DNA sequence: TGTGCCAGTAGCATCCGAGGGCCCCTCGCTGGAAACACCATATATTTT. Variable domain in full (rest from reference TRBV19 and TRBJ1-3): DGGITQSPKYLFRKEGQNVTLSCEQNLNHDAMYWYRQDPGQGLRLIYYSQIVNDFQKGDIAEGYSVSREKKESFPLTVTSAQKNPTAFYLCASSIRGPLAGNTIYFGEGSWLTVV.